The clone carrying this TCR beta chain has only a few counts. Antigen specificity is unknown. The data belong to a study of cytomegalovirus exposure and HLA in healthy donors. Whole-study results and caveats: Researchers catalogued around 150 TCR beta chains as cytomegalovirus-associated.

Losses at the gene ends were 7 bases for V and 3 bases for J; bases not matched to a gene: 1. Germline lookup yields CDR1 SQVTM and CDR2 ANQGSEA. The CDR3 length is 12 residues. Both 60 Vbeta primers and 13 Jbeta primers went into the PCR. Sequencing was performed with immunoSEQ multiplex PCR; in TCRdb, only in-frame clones are kept and a portion is missing. Of fewer than 200,000 clones listed, about 82% are singletons. Sequenced input: PBMCs. This receptor was taken from a female donor in good health and CMV-seronegative. The chain joins TRBV29-1 to TRBJ1-1; 11 bases are a match to TRBD1. Here the CDR3 DNA reads TGCAGCGGGGACAGGGGGTACACTGAAGCTTTCTTT. Amino acid sequence: CSGDRGYTEAFF.